The rows below give T cell receptor beta chains drawn from one sample of a study of regulatory T cells in long-lasting Graves disease. One entry per CDR3 protein results from TCRdb running MiXCR on the multiplex PCR reads. The table includes about 450,000 distinct CDR3 sequences, 14% detected once. The same sample was also used in a study of T cells in Graves' hyperthyroidism and ophthalmopathy.

The sequencing here drew on peripheral blood mononuclear cells (PBMCs), taken at new diagnosis, from a patient treated with antithyroid drugs. Receptor source: a woman aged 50 to 60 with Graves disease. CDR3s include the opening cysteine and the closing phenylalanine or tryptophan. The D gene is left open where the match is weak. Some rows mark clone size as missing; the rest say once, few, many or name a class of expanded clone.

-,TRBV7-9,TRBJ1-2,-,TGTGCCAGCAGCTTATTCAGGGGAAGTGACTACACCTTC,CASSLFRGSDYTF
TRBD1,TRBV24-1,TRBJ2-5,-,TGTGCCACCAGTGATCTAGGGGGCGTGGGAGAGACCCAGTACTTC,CATSDLGGVGETQYF
-,TRBV24-1,TRBJ1-2,many,TGTGCCACCAGTGATTTCCGTGCTAACTATGGCTACACCTTC,CATSDFRANYGYTF
-,TRBV18,TRBJ2-7,many,TGTGCCAGCAGTCCTCCGGGCTACGAGCAGTACTTC,CASSPPGYEQYF
TRBD2,TRBV27,TRBJ2-4,many,TGTGCCAGCAGTTTATCGACTAACGGGGGGGCCAAAAACATTCAGTACTTC,CASSLSTNGGAKNIQYF
-,TRBV2,TRBJ1-2,many,TGTGCCAGCAGTGAAGAGGGGGTGGCAGGATTCTATGGCTACACCTTC,CASSEEGVAGFYGYTF
-,TRBV7-9,TRBJ1-3,many,TGTGCCAGCAGCTCCCTCGGAGGGCTTGGAAACACCATATATTTT,CASSSLGGLGNTIYF
-,TRBV12-5,TRBJ1-5,many,TGTGCTAGTGGTCCGTTACGGGAGGCGAGCAATCAGCCCCAGCATTTT,CASGPLREASNQPQHF
-,TRBV13,TRBJ2-3,many,TGTGCCAGCAGCCCCCCTCGTCACAAAGGAGATACGCAGTATTTT,CASSPPRHKGDTQYF
TRBD1,TRBV6-5,TRBJ1-1,-,TGTGCCAGCAGTTACTCATATCCGGGACAGGGGGGCACTGAAGCTTTCTTT,CASSYSYPGQGGTEAFF
TRBD2,TRBV11-3,TRBJ2-2,-,TGTGCCAGCAGTATAGCGGGAGTGACCGGGGAGCTGTTTTTT,CASSIAGVTGELFF
-,TRBV11-2,TRBJ1-1,-,TGTGCCAGCAGCCTATTCAGGACATCAGGTGAAGCTTTCTTT,CASSLFRTSGEAFF
-,TRBV27,TRBJ1-1,-,TGTGCCAGCAGTTACGGAGCACGGAACACTGAAGCTTTCTTT,CASSYGARNTEAFF
-,TRBV24-1,TRBJ2-4,many,TGTGCCACCAGTGATGGCCGACAGGACCCGGTGAACATTCAGTACTTC,CATSDGRQDPVNIQYF
TRBD2,TRBV4-2,TRBJ2-1,-,TGTGCCAGCAGCCAGGCCTTTTTCCGCGGGAGGGTCATTAACTCCTACAATGAGCAGTTCTTC,CASSQAFFRGRVINSYNEQFF
-,TRBV4-1,TRBJ2-1,few,TGCGCCAGCAGCCAAGATGGAAGTAATGAGCAGTTCTTC,CASSQDGSNEQFF
-,TRBV20-1,TRBJ1-5,many,TGCAGTGCTAGAGAGGGGGCAGTTCAGCCCCAGCATTTT,CSAREGAVQPQHF
TRBD1,TRBV27,TRBJ1-4,few,TGTGCCAGCAGTTCCCCGACAGGGGGCTATGAAAAACTGCTTTTT,CASSSPTGGYEKLLF
-,TRBV27,TRBJ2-5,many,TGTGCCAGCAGTTTAAACGAGGCGACCCAGTACTTC,CASSLNEATQYF
-,TRBV5-6,TRBJ2-7,-,TGTGCCAGCAGCTTGTGGGGACCGGGCGGATACTACGAGCAGTACTTC,CASSLWGPGGYYEQYF
TRBD1,TRBV10-3,TRBJ1-2,-,TGTGCCATCAGTGAGTCGACAGGGGTTTACTATGGCTACACCTTC,CAISESTGVYYGYTF
TRBD1,TRBV12-3/TRBV12-4,TRBJ2-2,many,TGTGCCAGCAGGTCCAAGGGGGCGATTGCCGGGGAGCTGTTTTTT,CASRSKGAIAGELFF
TRBD2,TRBV29-1,TRBJ2-5,few,TGCAGCGTCCCCGGGGGGGGCCAAGAGACCCAGTACTTC,CSVPGGGQETQYF
-,TRBV9,TRBJ2-5,many,TGTGCCAGCAGCGCCGAACGGCTAGAGACCCAGTACTTC,CASSAERLETQYF
TRBD1,TRBV2,TRBJ2-7,-,TGTGCCAGCCGGACAGGGGCCGGATTCTACGAGCAGTACTTC,CASRTGAGFYEQYF
-,TRBV27,TRBJ1-4,-,TGTGCCAGCAGTGGCAGGGAAGGCGAAAAACTGTTTTTT,CASSGREGEKLFF
TRBD2,TRBV20-1,TRBJ2-2,few,TGCAGTACTATAGCGGGAGCGAGCGGGGAGCTGTTTTTT,CSTIAGASGELFF
-,TRBV28,TRBJ2-7,few,TGTGCCAGCAGGTCGAGTCCCGGGATATCCTACGAGCAGTACTTC,CASRSSPGISYEQYF
-,TRBV3-1,TRBJ2-1,few,TGTGCCAGCAGCCAAGCCGGGACAAACTACAATGAGCAGTTCTTC,CASSQAGTNYNEQFF
-,TRBV20-1,TRBJ2-3,-,TGCAGTGCTAGACACGACTTAAACACAGATACGCAGTATTTT,CSARHDLNTDTQYF
-,TRBV29-1,TRBJ1-1,many,TGCAGCGTTATCCGACAGGAGAAAAACACTGAAGCTTTCTTT,CSVIRQEKNTEAFF
TRBD2,TRBV6-4,TRBJ2-7,-,TGTGCCAGCAGGAGGGAGGGACTACCCTACGAGCAGTACTTC,CASRREGLPYEQYF
-,TRBV2,TRBJ2-3,many,TGTGCCAGCAGGGGGCCGGCGATCGACACAGATACGCAGTATTTT,CASRGPAIDTDTQYF
-,TRBV7-2,TRBJ1-3,few,TGTGCCAGCCTTTCGGGCCCGATTGGAAACACCATATATTTT,CASLSGPIGNTIYF
-,TRBV18,TRBJ1-2,many,TGTGCCAGCAGTTTACCCGGCTATGGCTACACCTTC,CASSLPGYGYTF
TRBD2,TRBV10-3,TRBJ2-4,few,TGTGCCATCAGTGAGTCTGGTTCTAGCGGGAGCCAAAACATTCAGTACTTC,CAISESGSSGSQNIQYF
TRBD1,TRBV6-5,TRBJ2-6,-,TGTGCCAGCAGTTCCCGGGACAGGGGTATTGGCTCTGGGGCCAACGTCCTGACTTTC,CASSSRDRGIGSGANVLTF
TRBD2,TRBV27,TRBJ2-7,few,TGTGCCAGCAGTCTGACTAGCTTGGGATACGAGCAGTACTTC,CASSLTSLGYEQYF
-,TRBV27,TRBJ2-7,-,TGTGCCAGCAGGAGGGGGGTCTACGAGCAGTACTTC,CASRRGVYEQYF
-,TRBV6-2/TRBV6-3,TRBJ2-5,many,TGTGCCAGCAGTTACGGTCCAGGGGCGGAGACCCAGTACTTC,CASSYGPGAETQYF
-,TRBV7-2,TRBJ2-5,many,TGTGCCAGCAGCTTAGCGGGAGAGGGCCAAGAGACCCAGTACTTC,CASSLAGEGQETQYF
TRBD1,TRBV24-1,TRBJ2-5,-,TGTGCCACCAGTGACAGCAGGGGGCTACGACAAGAGACCCAGTACTTC,CATSDSRGLRQETQYF
TRBD2,TRBV10-3,TRBJ2-7,few,TGTGCCATCAGTGAGCCCGGACTAGCGAAAGTCTACGAGCAGTACTTC,CAISEPGLAKVYEQYF
TRBD1,TRBV2,TRBJ1-2,many,TGTGCCAGCAGTCCCGGACAGGGACGCTATGGCTACACCTTC,CASSPGQGRYGYTF
-,TRBV27,TRBJ2-1,many,TGTGCCAGCAGTTCTGAGGCGAGGGTATACAATGAGCAGTTCTTC,CASSSEARVYNEQFF
-,TRBV27,TRBJ1-2,-,TGTGCCAGCAGTTTTACTGGGTTCTATGGCTACACCTTC,CASSFTGFYGYTF
-,TRBV4-2,TRBJ1-2,once,TGTACCAGCAGCCAAGATCCGCAGGCCAGCGGCTACACCTTC,CTSSQDPQASGYTF
-,TRBV9,TRBJ1-6,-,TGTGCCAGCAGCCGTATACAACAGCGACAGGCCGATAATTCACCCCTCCACTTT,CASSRIQQRQADNSPLHF
TRBD1,TRBV12-3/TRBV12-4,TRBJ2-7,many,TGTGCCAGCAGACGAGAAGACAGGGGATACGAGCAGTACTTC,CASRREDRGYEQYF
-,TRBV20-1,TRBJ2-5,-,TGCAGTGCTAGAGTTGGAATCCAAGAGACCCAGTACTTC,CSARVGIQETQYF
TRBD1,TRBV19,TRBJ2-5,-,TGTGCCAGTAGTGTTGACAGGGGGATTCAAGAGACCCAGTACTTC,CASSVDRGIQETQYF